The T cell receptor beta chain described here comes from a study of regulatory T cells in long-lasting Graves disease. General observations from the study: Those with persistent Graves' had less TCR diversity than newly diagnosed patients. TRBV28 was favored in persistent disease, as were TRBJ1-2 and TRBJ2-5.

Indicated time point: newly diagnosed GD, antithyroid drugs for less than 3 months. From RNA extracted from PBMCs, the TCR library was made. This clonotype has ten or more counts. Its antigen is not known. With 6 bases clipped from V and 6 bases from J, the junction kept 8 bases outside the gene matches. The CDR3 contains 14 residues. Per the germline V gene, CDR1 is DFQATT and CDR2 is SNEGSKA (reference sequence). Construction of TCR beta libraries relied on iRepertoire HTBI primers and on Arm-PCR targeting CDR3 regions. In the original analysis: Across samples, roughly 64 TRBV and roughly 13 TRBJ segments were found. TCRdb analysed the multiplex PCR reads with MiXCR anew, one entry per CDR3 protein. What appears here as the V and J calls and clone size reflects TCRdb's work, not the paper's. The profile shows fewer than 550,000 distinct CDR3 sequences, approximately 16% of them singletons. Separately, the same data were catalogued under a study of T cells in Graves' hyperthyroidism and ophthalmopathy.

Sequences were derived from peripheral blood mononuclear cells (PBMCs), sampled at new diagnosis, from a patient treated with antithyroid drugs. The TCR comes from a woman aged 18-29 years with Graves disease. V and J are TRBV20-1 and TRBJ2-3, with TRBD2 matching over 11 bases. CDR3 sequence: CSAKGTSGADTQYF. CDR3 bases: TGCAGTGCCAAGGGGACTAGCGGTGCTGATACGCAGTATTTT.